Below, 25 T cell receptor beta chains from the same sample are listed, as sequenced in a study of shared clonotypes between healthy human individuals. Assay: immunoSEQ multiplex PCR; the TCRdb copy retains only in-frame clones and omits some. The sample comprises approximately 2,300,000 clones, around 92% of which are singletons, and about 0.41% rests with the top ten. The specimen sequenced was naive CD4+ T cells from PBMCs. Subset described: CD45RA+ positively selected. These receptors were taken from a man between 18 and 35 years old in good health. Some clones in this sample may be carry-over from other donors' samples.

The chain combines TRBV7-9 with TRBJ2-3; 8 bases agree with TRBD2. Germline lookup yields CDR1 SEHNR and CDR2 FQNEAQ (reference sequence). The CDR3 length is 14 residues. After removal of 5 bases from V and 6 bases from J, the junction contained 7 bases not matched to a gene. CDR3 in amino acids: CASSEREGVDTQYF. CDR3 nucleotides: TGTGCCAGCAGCGAACGGGAGGGAGTGGATACGCAGTATTTT.

This chain joins TRBV5-4 and TRBJ2-3; TRBD2 is a possible D gene (5 bases). CDR3 length equals 13 residues. Germline CDR1 and CDR2: SGHNT and YYREEE (reference sequence). V lost 4 bases to trimming and J lost 5 bases, with 11 bases between them. The CDR3 coding sequence is TGTGCCAGCAGCCCGCGGGCGCAAGATACGCAGTATTTT. Amino acids: CASSPRAQDTQYF.

The chain recombines TRBV28 with TRBJ2-1; 10 bases map to TRBD2. The V gene end was trimmed by 2 bases and the J gene end by 5 bases; junction bases not matched to a gene: 3. CDR3 size: 15 residues. Per germline, CDR1 MDHEN and CDR2 SYDVKM. This chain's CDR3 is CASSLPLAGNNEQFF. For the CDR3, the DNA is TGTGCCAGCAGTTTACCACTAGCGGGGAACAATGAGCAGTTCTTC.

Only a few counts were recorded for this clone. This same CDR3 is encoded by further DNA sequences in the sample. CDR3 sequence (DNA): TGTGCCAGCAGTGGAACTGAAGCTTTCTTT. Translated, it gives CASSGTEAFF. The V call is TRBV2, the J call TRBJ1-1; D gene uncertain. The CDR3 loop spans 10 amino acids. Germline CDR1 is SNHLY and CDR2 is FYNNEI. V was pared by 4 bases and J by 5 bases, with 2 bases between. Looking up the rest from reference TRBV2 and TRBJ1-1 gives the full variable domain: EPEVTQTPSHQVTQMGQEVILRCVPISNHLYFYWYRQILGQKVEFLVSFYNNEISEKSEIFDDQFSVERPDGSNFTLKIRSTKLEDSAMYFCASSGTEAFFGQGTRLTVV.

The chain joins TRBV7-6 to TRBJ2-1; 9 nucleotides align to TRBD2. The V gene end was trimmed by 5 bases and the J gene end by 0 bases; junction bases not matched to a gene: 8. The CDR3 loop spans 17 amino acids. CDR1 is SGHVS, CDR2 FNYEAQ, per germline. CDR3 loop: CASSRLAGGFSYNEQFF. CDR3 DNA: TGTGCCAGCAGCCGACTGGCGGGAGGGTTCTCCTACAATGAGCAGTTCTTC.

The rearrangement links TRBV7-6 to TRBJ2-1; D is perhaps TRBD2 (5 bases). The CDR3 length is 17 residues. The germline gives CDR1 SGHVS, CDR2 FNYEAQ. Trimming took off 1 base at V and 2 bases at J, with 15 bases between the two ends. The CDR3 region is CASSLVSHAGAYNEQFF. For the CDR3, the DNA is TGTGCCAGCAGCTTAGTCTCGCATGCGGGCGCCTACAATGAGCAGTTCTTC.

The CDR3: CASSASGTITGELFF. DNA of the CDR3: TGTGCCAGCAGCGCTAGCGGGACGATCACCGGGGAGCTGTTTTTT. The chain recombines TRBV9 with TRBJ2-2, with TRBD2 identical over 9 bases. Trimming took 3 bases from V and 4 from J; bases not matched to a gene: 4. This CDR3 comprises 15 residues. Germline V gene data show CDR1 as SGDLS and CDR2 as YYNGEE.

V gene TRBV19 combines with J gene TRBJ2-5; 9 bases map to TRBD2. The CDR3 loop spans 15 amino acids. Per the germline V gene, CDR1 is LNHDA and CDR2 is SQIVND (reference sequence). Trimming took 5 bases from V and 5 from J; bases not matched to a gene: 9. CDR3 DNA sequence: TGTGCCAGTAGTTGGGTAGCGGGAGAGGGGGAGACCCAGTACTTC. It translates to CASSWVAGEGETQYF. Full variable domain (missing parts from reference TRBV19 and TRBJ2-5): DGGITQSPKYLFRKEGQNVTLSCEQNLNHDAMYWYRQDPGQGLRLIYYSQIVNDFQKGDIAEGYSVSREKKESFPLTVTSAQKNPTAFYLCASSWVAGEGETQYFGPGTRLLVL.

A remark on this clone: Since no conserved phenylalanine or tryptophan closes the CDR3, a read error is the likely cause. Because the CDR3's place on the DNA is in doubt, the DNA is left out and the CDR3 is given as listed by TCRdb. The CDR3 loop is CASRPASGSLP. The chain uses TRBV7-3 and TRBJ2-7; the table names TRBD2, a call not compared with the DNA. Including both end residues, the CDR3 is 11 amino acids long. The germline V gene encodes CDR1 SGHTA and CDR2 FQGTGA.

This chain links TRBV28 with TRBJ2-2; 9 bases are a match to TRBD1. Germline values: CDR1 MDHEN, CDR2 SYDVKM. V lost 6 bases to trimming and J lost 7 bases; unmatched junction nucleotides: 9. The CDR3 runs 15 residues. The CDR3 bases are TGTGCCAGCAGGACAGGGGGTTCTTCGGTCGGGGAGCTGTTTTTT. This encodes CASRTGGSSVGELFF.

This clone came up once. V and J are TRBV15 and TRBJ2-2; maybe TRBD2 (6 bases). Between the trimmed V and J ends, which lost 4 bases and 6 bases, there was a span of 12 bases. The CDR3 sequence is 14 residues long. From germline, CDR1 is LNHNV and CDR2 YYDKDF (reference sequence). The CDR3 nucleotides read TGTGCCACCAGCAACCGACTAGGCTCCGGGGAGCTGTTTTTT. Residues: CATSNRLGSGELFF.

This rearrangement joins TRBV29-1 to TRBJ1-4; weak D call: TRBD1 (5 bases). V was shortened by 8 bases and J by 4 bases, with 17 bases between the two germline ends. The CDR3 loop spans 14 amino acids. Per germline, CDR1 SQVTM and CDR2 ANQGSEA. The DNA for the CDR3 is TGCAGCATTCTTCGTGGGACCTTTAATGAAAAACTGTTTTTT. Residues: CSILRGTFNEKLFF.

The chain couples TRBV4-2 to TRBJ1-5; D unclear. Between the trimmed V and J ends, which lost 1 base and 6 bases, there was a span of 10 bases. CDR3 length: 14 amino acids. Germline V CDR1 and CDR2: LGHNA, YNFKEQ. The CDR3 coding sequence is TGTGCCAGCAGCCAAGGGACGGCGAGTCAGCCCCAGCATTTT. Residues: CASSQGTASQPQHF.

The CDR3 nucleotides read TGTGCCACCAGCAGAGTCCGTTATACCTGGGAGACCCAGTACTTC. This encodes CATSRVRYTWETQYF. The chain has TRBV15 and TRBJ2-5, with unresolved D. V dropped 1 base and J dropped 5 bases, with 14 bases sitting between them. Germline V gene data show CDR1 as LNHNV and CDR2 as YYDKDF (reference sequence). The CDR3 has 15 amino acids.

The chain has TRBV2 and TRBJ1-5; D is ambiguous. This CDR3 contains 13 residues. Germline assignment: CDR1 SNHLY and CDR2 FYNNEI. V shed 8 bases and J shed 1 base, with 9 bases lying between them. The CDR3 nucleotides are TGTGCCAGCGGTCGGCAGAGCAATCAGCCCCAGCATTTT. This sequence encodes CASGRQSNQPQHF.

In the case of this clone: Other DNA sequences from this sample encode an identical CDR3 as well. V usage is TRBV2 and J usage is TRBJ2-7; a possible D gene is TRBD1 (5 bases). CDR3 length: 12 residues. The germline V gene has CDR1 SNHLY and CDR2 FYNNEI. V lost 5 bases and J lost 3, with 8 bases in between. CDR3 sequence (DNA): TGTGCCAGCAGTAGGGGCCGCTACGAGCAGTACTTC. It encodes CASSRGRYEQYF.

The rearrangement links TRBV18 to TRBJ1-5; D gene ambiguous. The CDR3 is made up of 15 amino acids. The V and J ends lost 3 bases and 7 bases respectively, with 16 bases between them. CDR1 is KGHSH and CDR2 is LQKENI in the germline V gene. CDR3 nucleotide sequence: TGTGCCAGCTCACCGGCGTTTGTGCTGGGACAGCCCCAGCATTTT. Amino acid sequence: CASSPAFVLGQPQHF.

This chain connects TRBV12-5 to TRBJ2-5; possibly TRBD2 for D (6 bases). V was cut by 2 bases and J by 5 bases, with 15 bases left in between. The CDR3 contains 15 residues. Germline V gene lookup returns CDR1 LGHNT and CDR2 FRNRAP. CDR3 residues: CASGLWDGGKETQYF. The DNA of the CDR3 is TGTGCTAGTGGTTTGTGGGACGGGGGAAAGGAGACCCAGTACTTC.

The J gene is TRBJ1-1, the V gene TRBV5-1; unclear D gene. The CDR3 loop spans 14 amino acids. V was shortened by 4 bases and J by 3 bases, with 13 bases between the two germline ends. Germline V gives CDR1 SGHRS, CDR2 YFSETQ. CDR3 in DNA: TGCGCCAGCAGCCCCGGGAGGCCGGACACTGAAGCTTTCTTT. It codes for CASSPGRPDTEAFF.

The chain couples TRBV7-2 to TRBJ2-3; the D gene is possibly TRBD2 (7 bases). Trimming removed 0 bases at V and 3 bases at J, with 13 bases between. The CDR3 covers 16 residues. The germline V gene encodes CDR1 SGHTA and CDR2 FQGNSA. The CDR3 here is CASSLALAGATDTQYF. In nucleotides, the CDR3 is TGTGCCAGCAGCTTAGCTCTGGCGGGGGCAACAGATACGCAGTATTTT. Full variable domain (remainder filled in from reference TRBV7-2 and TRBJ2-3): GAGVSQSPSNKVTEKGKDVELRCDPISGHTALYWYRQSLGQGLEFLIYFQGNSAPDKSGLPSDRFSAERTGGSVSTLTIQRTQQEDSAVYLCASSLALAGATDTQYFGPGTRLTVL.

In its sample, this clone was seen once. The V and J genes are TRBV6-6 and TRBJ1-5; D gene ambiguous. V shed 2 bases and J shed 3 bases, with 8 bases lying between them. The CDR3 sequence is 14 residues long. From germline, CDR1 is MNHNY and CDR2 SVGAGI (reference sequence). CDR3 DNA: TGTGCCAGCAGTTACGGCGGAGACAATCAGCCCCAGCATTTT. As protein: CASSYGGDNQPQHF.

This clone was found once. The genes are TRBV5-6 and TRBJ2-7; D could derive from TRBD1 or TRBD2 (5 bases each). The germline CDR1 and CDR2 sequences are SGHDT and YYEEEE. The CDR3 contains 16 residues. With 2 bases removed from V and 5 bases from J, the gap between germline ends came to 20 bases. The CDR3 loop is CASSLRGLRSGHEQYF. The CDR3 region has the DNA TGTGCCAGCAGCTTACGGGGCTTGCGTTCCGGTCACGAGCAGTACTTC.

V is TRBV5-4 and J is TRBJ1-4; TRBD1 matches 7 bases. V lost 1 base and J lost 4; bases outside the gene matches: 4. CDR3 length: 15 amino acids. Germline values: CDR1 SGHNT, CDR2 YYREEE (reference sequence). The CDR3 sequence is CASSLKQGNNEKLFF. As DNA, the CDR3 is TGTGCCAGCAGCTTGAAACAGGGGAATAATGAAAAACTGTTTTTT.

The J gene is TRBJ1-1, the V gene TRBV5-4; D not resolved. V was shortened by 0 bases and J by 8 bases, with 8 bases between the two germline ends. CDR1 and CDR2 from the germline V gene are SGHNT and YYREEE (reference sequence). The CDR3 has 12 amino acids. This CDR3 is CASSLEGREAFF. In DNA form, the CDR3 reads TGTGCCAGCAGCTTGGAAGGCAGGGAAGCTTTCTTT.

This chain uses TRBV28 with TRBJ1-4; D possibly corresponds to TRBD1 (5 bases). V lost 7 bases and J lost 6, with 9 bases in between. The CDR3 is made up of 12 amino acids. Germline loops: CDR1 MDHEN, CDR2 SYDVKM. The CDR3 bases are TGTGCCAGCACCAGAGGGGATGAAAAACTGTTTTTT. Its protein is CASTRGDEKLFF.